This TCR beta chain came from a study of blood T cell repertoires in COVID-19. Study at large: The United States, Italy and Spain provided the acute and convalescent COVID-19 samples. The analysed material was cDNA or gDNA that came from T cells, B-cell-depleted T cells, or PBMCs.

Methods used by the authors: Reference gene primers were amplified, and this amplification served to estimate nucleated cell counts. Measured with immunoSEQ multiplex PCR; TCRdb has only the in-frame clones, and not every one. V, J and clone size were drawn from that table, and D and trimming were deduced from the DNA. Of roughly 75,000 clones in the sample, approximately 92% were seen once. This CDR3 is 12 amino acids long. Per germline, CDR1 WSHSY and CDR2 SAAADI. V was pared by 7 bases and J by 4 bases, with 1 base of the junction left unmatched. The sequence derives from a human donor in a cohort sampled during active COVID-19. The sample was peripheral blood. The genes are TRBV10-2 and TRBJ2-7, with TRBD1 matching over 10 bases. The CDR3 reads CASTGQGYEQYF. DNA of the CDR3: TGCGCCAGCACGGGACAGGGGTACGAGCAGTACTTC.